These 18 T cell receptor beta chains were sequenced from one sample in a study of T-cell memory formation after mild COVID-19 (dated by TCRdb to the early 2020s). Receptor amplification or capture employed 5' RACE. Instrument on record: Illumina NovaSeq 6000. TCRdb ran its own pipeline on the public reads, namely fastp trimming at Q25 and MiXCR clone calling, and kept in-frame beta chains. CDR3 protein duplicates are merged, each entry listing the most common genes and DNA. Present in this sample are around 440,000 distinct CDR3 sequences, roughly 18% of which were seen just once. In total, the top ten clones hold approximately 13% of the sample. Sequencing was done on a sample of PBMCs or a T cell subset sorted from them (not recorded which). These TCRs come from an adult woman who had mild COVID-19 (a few samples of this study predate the infection). The sample titles of this study are shuffled in the database, so cell type and time point are left out; the donor was told from shared clones.

In this sample, this clonotype turned up a few times. The chain combines TRBV4-1 with TRBJ1-4, with D hard to call. Germline CDR1 MGHRA, CDR2 YSYEKL. The CDR3 sequence is 16 residues long. With 0 bases removed from V and 4 bases from J, the gap between germline ends came to 12 bases. The DNA for the CDR3 is TGCGCCAGCAGCCAAGATTTTCTACGGATTAATGAAAAACTGTTTTTT. Translation gives CASSQDFLRINEKLFF.

This clonotype showed up just a few times. This chain connects TRBV20-1 to TRBJ1-1; D perhaps matches TRBD1 (6 bases). V shed 1 base and J shed 2 bases, with 20 bases lying between them. Germline CDR1 reads DFQATT; CDR2 reads SNEGSKA (reference sequence). The CDR3 loop spans 17 amino acids. DNA for the CDR3: TGCAGTGCTAGAGTCTGGGCCCTGACAGGAGATAACACTGAAGCTTTCTTT. Its translation: CSARVWALTGDNTEAFF.

Concerning this clonotype: At one of its ends the junction is not consistent with the germline gene, which may arise from a read error. The chain joins TRBV2 to TRBJ1-2; D may be TRBD1 (6 bases). This CDR3 spans 12 amino acids. From germline, CDR1 is SNHLY and CDR2 FYNNEI. The CDR3 protein is CASSEGDTRYAF. DNA of the CDR3: TGTGCCAGCAGCGAGGGGGACACCCGGTACGCCTTC.

The chain uses TRBV2 and TRBJ2-3, with D possibly being TRBD2 (7 bases). The ends were cut back, 3 bases at V and 4 bases at J, with 17 bases in the middle. Germline loops: CDR1 SNHLY, CDR2 FYNNEI. The CDR3 totals 16 residues. CDR3 nucleotides: TGTGCCAGCAGTGATGGCGGGGGCTTCTCGGCAGATACGCAGTATTTT. Its protein product is CASSDGGGFSADTQYF.

The chain couples TRBV12-3 or TRBV12-4 to TRBJ1-1; TRBD1 agrees at 7 bases. J lost 2 bases, V lost 4 bases, and 4 bases had no gene match. The CDR3 consists of 14 residues. In nucleotides, the CDR3 is TGTGCCAGCAGTTCGACAGGGAAAAACACTGAAGCTTTCTTT. Amino acid sequence: CASSSTGKNTEAFF.

The rearrangement links TRBV12-3 or TRBV12-4 to TRBJ1-2; no firm D call. V was clipped by 2 bases and J by 4 bases, with 17 bases between them. CDR3 length: 16 residues. The CDR3 loop reads CASSLRRSRRLYGYTF. CDR3 coding DNA: TGTGCCAGCAGTTTACGCCGGTCTAGGCGCCTCTATGGCTACACCTTC.

This clonotype showed up just a few times. CDR3 loop: CASSKYSNQPQHF. CDR3 sequence (DNA): TGTGCCAGCAGCAAATATAGCAATCAGCCCCAGCATTTT. The chain links TRBV7-2 to TRBJ1-5, with D unclear. Germline V lookup: CDR1 SGHTA, CDR2 FQGNSA. This CDR3 spans 13 amino acids. Trimming removed 5 bases from V and 0 bases from J, with 5 bases in between.

This clonotype was detected a few times. The genes are TRBV7-9 and TRBJ2-2, with 7 positions matching TRBD2. V trimming: 5 bases; J trimming: 4 bases; junction bases outside the gene matches: 4. The germline V gene encodes CDR1 SEHNR and CDR2 FQNEAQ (reference sequence). The CDR3 consists of 14 residues. The CDR3 coding sequence is TGTGCCAGCAGCCCGTGGACTAGCACCGGGGAGCTGTTTTTT. This sequence encodes CASSPWTSTGELFF.

This clonotype has ten or more counts. This chain joins TRBV3-1 and TRBJ2-7, with unresolved D. Germline CDR1 and CDR2: LGHDT and YNNKEL (reference sequence). Trimming shortened V by 1 base and J by 0 bases, and 10 bases separated the two germline ends. This CDR3 contains 15 residues. The CDR3: CASSQGRLSSYEQYF. The CDR3 region has the DNA TGTGCCAGCAGCCAAGGACGGTTGAGCTCCTACGAGCAGTACTTC.

This rearrangement joins TRBV3-1 to TRBJ1-1; D unresolved. Germline loops: CDR1 LGHDT, CDR2 YNNKEL (reference sequence). The ends were cut back, 7 bases at V and 4 bases at J, with 13 bases in the middle. The CDR3 loop spans 13 amino acids. The CDR3 nucleotides read TGTGCCAGCACCGAAGGACTGTTCACTGAAGCTTTCTTT. This gives the protein CASTEGLFTEAFF.

The chain combines TRBV12-3 or TRBV12-4 with TRBJ2-5, with 7 bases fitting TRBD2. The CDR3 is made up of 14 amino acids. V shed 2 bases and J 5 bases; nucleotides not matched to a gene: 5. CDR3 sequence reads: CASSLSAGSETQYF. In DNA form, the CDR3 reads TGTGCCAGCAGTTTATCAGCGGGAAGCGAGACCCAGTACTTC.

The table lists this clonotype with a few counts. The chain is built from TRBV6-6 and TRBJ2-5; 7 bases fit TRBD1. Germline V gene data show CDR1 as MNHNY and CDR2 as SVGAGI (reference sequence). This CDR3 is built from 15 residues. V lost 2 bases and J lost 1; bases outside the gene matches: 4. The CDR3 DNA is TGTGCCAGCAGTTACCCACAGGGGTCCCAAGAGACCCAGTACTTC. Its translation: CASSYPQGSQETQYF.

The chain has TRBV19 and TRBJ2-5; 8 bases match TRBD2. The germline V gene encodes CDR1 LNHDA and CDR2 SQIVND (reference sequence). After removal of 4 bases from V and 4 bases from J, the junction contained 14 bases not matched to a gene. This CDR3 contains 17 residues. The CDR3 loop is CASSSPGLAGVGETQYF. The DNA of the CDR3 is TGTGCCAGTAGTAGTCCCGGACTAGCCGGGGTCGGAGAGACCCAGTACTTC.

Here the CDR3 reads CASRRAGTSRTTSEQYF. DNA of the CDR3: TGTGCCAGCAGGCGGGCCGGGACTAGCCGGACGACATCCGAGCAGTACTTC. The chain combines TRBV2 with TRBJ2-7, with TRBD2 identical over 9 bases. The CDR3 contains 17 residues. V shed 6 bases, J shed 6 bases, and the junction held 18 bases outside the gene matches. Germline values: CDR1 SNHLY, CDR2 FYNNEI. The full variable domain, completed using reference TRBV2 and TRBJ2-7, is EPEVTQTPSHQVTQMGQEVILRCVPISNHLYFYWYRQILGQKVEFLVSFYNNEISEKSEIFDDQFSVERPDGSNFTLKIRSTKLEDSAMYFCASRRAGTSRTTSEQYFGPGTRLTVT.

The CDR3 coding sequence is TGCGCCAGCAGCCAAGCTGGAGCAGGGGGGGGGGAGACCCAGTACTTC. Its translation: CASSQAGAGGGETQYF. The chain couples TRBV4-1 to TRBJ2-5; either TRBD1 or TRBD2 may fit D (7 bases each). The V and J ends lost 1 base and 5 bases respectively, with 17 bases between them. This CDR3 has 16 residues. Germline V gene data show CDR1 as MGHRA and CDR2 as YSYEKL.

The chain links TRBV20-1 to TRBJ2-7; TRBD2 agrees at 9 bases. CDR3 length: 13 amino acids. Trimming at V came to 7 bases and at J to 0 bases, leaving 4 bases not matched to a gene. Looked up from germline, CDR1 is DFQATT and CDR2 is SNEGSKA (reference sequence). CDR3 nucleotide sequence: TGCAGTGTTCTGACTAGCGGCTCCTACGAGCAGTACTTC. It codes for CSVLTSGSYEQYF.

This clonotype has just a few counts. The rearrangement uses TRBV4-1 and TRBJ2-7; 12 bases match TRBD1. The CDR3 loop spans 15 amino acids. The trim removed 5 bases at V and 4 bases at J, leaving 6 bases unmatched. Germline V gene lookup returns CDR1 MGHRA and CDR2 YSYEKL. The CDR3 nucleotides read TGCGCCAGCAGCGCCCCGGGACAGGGGGCATACGAGCAGTACTTC. The encoded protein is CASSAPGQGAYEQYF.

This clonotype was seen many times. The CDR3: CATSRESGGSYNEQFF. As DNA, the CDR3 is TGTGCCACCAGCAGAGAATCGGGGGGCTCCTACAATGAGCAGTTCTTC. The V gene is TRBV15, the J gene TRBJ2-1; 7 bases align to TRBD2. V gave up 0 bases and J gave up 0 bases; unmatched junction bases: 2. This CDR3 comprises 16 residues. Germline values: CDR1 LNHNV, CDR2 YYDKDF (reference sequence).